A selection of T cell receptor beta chains follows, all from one sample in a study of PD-L1 blockade in urothelial cancer. Clones were sequenced by immunoSEQ multiplex PCR, and TCRdb holds only the in-frame ones, with some missing. This sample carries fewer than 75,000 clones, 85% to 90% of them seen once, and the ten largest clones take approximately 5%. The starting material was PBMCs, obtained around atezolizumab (anti-PD-L1) treatment. Receptors were obtained from a man between 65 and 85 years old with urothelial cancer. The CDR3 runs from the conserved cysteine through the conserved F or W. Fields, in order: V gene, clone size, D gene, J gene, CDR3 DNA, CDR3 protein. A D gene is named only where the DNA matches it firmly. Clone size appears in some rows only: once, few, many, or a class for an expanded clone.

TRBV6-6	-	-	TRBJ2-3	TGTGCCAGCCAGAGACTGAGCGGGACAGATACGCAGTATTTT	CASQRLSGTDTQYF
TRBV5-4	once	TRBD2	TRBJ2-7	TGTGCCAGCAGCTTGCCCCGGGAGGGCCACGAGCAGTACTTC	CASSLPREGHEQYF
TRBV9	-	-	TRBJ2-2	TGTGCCAGCAGCTCCCGAGGGGGACGGGGCACCGGGGAGCTGTTTTTT	CASSSRGGRGTGELFF
TRBV28	-	-	TRBJ2-7	TGTGCCAGCAGTCCCCTAGGGGTATCACAGGACTCCTACGAGCAGTACTTC	CASSPLGVSQDSYEQYF
TRBV28	-	TRBD2	TRBJ2-5	TGTGCCAGCAGTTACGGGACTAGAGCGACCCAGTACTTC	CASSYGTRATQYF
TRBV27	-	-	TRBJ1-5	TGTGCCAGCAGTTTCAGGGACAATCAGCCCCAGCATTTT	CASSFRDNQPQHF
TRBV14	-	TRBD2	TRBJ2-3	TGTGCCAGCAGCCAAGCCCTAGCGGGAGAGGGTACGCAGTATTTT	CASSQALAGEGTQYF
TRBV28	-	TRBD2	TRBJ2-1	TGTGCCAGCAGTAGATCGGGGGGAGTTTCCAATGAGCAGTTCTTC	CASSRSGGVSNEQFF
TRBV6-1	-	-	TRBJ1-5	TGTGCCAGCAGTGATGGATTCAGGGCTAATCAGCCCCAGCATTTT	CASSDGFRANQPQHF
TRBV9	once	TRBD1	TRBJ1-3	TGTGCCAGCAGCCGCTTGGGACAGGGGCCCTCTGGAAACACCATATATTTT	CASSRLGQGPSGNTIYF
TRBV29-1	once	TRBD2	TRBJ2-1	TGCAGCGTTTCCGGGACTAGCGGGGGATCCAATGAGCAGTTCTTC	CSVSGTSGGSNEQFF
TRBV27	-	TRBD1	TRBJ2-7	TGTGCCAGCAGTTTGAAAGGGGGCTACCTGAGCTCCTACGAGCAGTACTTC	CASSLKGGYLSSYEQYF
TRBV6-1	-	-	TRBJ2-7	TGTGCCAGCAGAGACCACAGGGAGAGCTCCTACGAGCAGTACTTC	CASRDHRESSYEQYF
TRBV18	-	TRBD2	TRBJ2-5	TGTGCCAGCTCACCACCCACGTCGGCTAGCGGGAGGGAGACCCAGTACTTC	CASSPPTSASGRETQYF
TRBV7-8	once	TRBD2	TRBJ2-5	TGTGCCAGCAGCAGCGGGAGTTCACGGGAGACCCAGTACTTC	CASSSGSSRETQYF
TRBV7-9	-	-	TRBJ2-2	TGTGCCAGCAGACGTATGTTAGCGGAGAGGCCCACCGGGGAGCTGTTTTTT	CASRRMLAERPTGELFF
TRBV7-6	-	-	TRBJ2-3	TGTGCCAGCAGCTTATTCAGTAGCACAGATACGCAGTATTTT	CASSLFSSTDTQYF
TRBV6-5	-	TRBD2	TRBJ2-3	TGTGCCAGCAGTCACCTAGCGGGAGGGACAGATACGCAGTATTTT	CASSHLAGGTDTQYF
TRBV21-1	once	-	TRBJ1-2	TGTGCCAGCAGCAAAGGGGAGATGGACAGAGACTATGGCTACACCTTC	CASSKGEMDRDYGYTF
TRBV27	-	TRBD1	TRBJ1-2	TGTGCCAGCAGGCAGACAGGGCCCTATGGCTACACCTTC	CASRQTGPYGYTF
TRBV21-1	-	-	TRBJ2-7	TGTGCCAGCACCGCCTGCGCGGGAGGCGGGGGGGAGCAGTACTTC	CASTACAGGGGEQYF
TRBV18	-	-	TRBJ1-1	TGTGCCAGCTCACCACGTTCCGACACTGAAGCTTTCTTT	CASSPRSDTEAFF
TRBV28	-	-	TRBJ2-7	TGTGCCAGCAGTTTTGTAAGTCCTCGGGAGCAGTACTTC	CASSFVSPREQYF
TRBV27	-	TRBD2	TRBJ2-7	TGTGCCAGCACGGCTAGCGGGAGCCACGAGCAGTACTTC	CASTASGSHEQYF
TRBV2	-	TRBD2	TRBJ2-1	TGTGCCAGCAGGGCCCCCACTAGCGGGAGTGGCAATGAGCAGTTCTTC	CASRAPTSGSGNEQFF
TRBV2	once	TRBD2	TRBJ2-5	TGTGCCAGCGATAGCGGGAGGGCCGGGGAGACCCAGTACTTC	CASDSGRAGETQYF
TRBV5-8	-	TRBD1	TRBJ2-2	TGTGCCAGCAGCGAGGACAGGGTGTACGGCGGGGAGCTGTTTTTT	CASSEDRVYGGELFF
TRBV9	-	TRBD2	TRBJ2-1	TGTGCCAGCAGCGTAGCATCTAGCGGGAGGGTCAATGAGCAGTTCTTC	CASSVASSGRVNEQFF
TRBV28	-	TRBD1	TRBJ2-7	TGTGCCAGCAGTCATCATCTCGGACAGGTCTCCTACGAGCAGTACTTC	CASSHHLGQVSYEQYF
TRBV9	-	-	TRBJ1-1	TGTGCCAGCGAACTCGGGAGAGGTGACACTGAAGCTTTCTTT	CASELGRGDTEAFF
TRBV11-2	-	-	TRBJ2-3	TGTGCCAGCAGCTTCGGTCGTAGTGATATAGATACGCAGTATTTT	CASSFGRSDIDTQYF